These 6 T cell receptor beta chains share one sample of origin, sequenced in a study of blood T cell repertoires in COVID-19. Only in-frame clones appear in the TCRdb table, and some are missing; sequencing was by immunoSEQ multiplex PCR. The table shows around 200,000 clones, with 83% occurring only once. Sequencing used peripheral blood. These receptors originate from a woman aged 30 to 39 with COVID-19, enrolled during active disease.

This chain links TRBV9 with TRBJ1-3, with D possibly matching TRBD1 (5 bases). The CDR3 has 15 amino acids. The germline V and J ends were trimmed by 3 bases and 1 base, with 11 bases remaining between them. Germline values: CDR1 SGDLS, CDR2 YYNGEE. CDR3 in amino acids: CASSEGQGSGNTIYF. As DNA, the CDR3 is TGTGCCAGCAGCGAAGGCCAGGGATCTGGAAACACCATATATTTT.

This sequence joins TRBV30 and TRBJ1-5; the D is unclear. This CDR3 is built from 13 residues. The V end was cut by 4 bases, the J end by 0 bases, with 7 bases between. Germline V CDR1 and CDR2: GTSNPN, SVGIG (reference sequence). Here the CDR3 DNA reads TGTGCCTGGACGGGGATTAGCAATCAGCCCCAGCATTTT. Residues: CAWTGISNQPQHF.

The chain employs TRBV4-1 and TRBJ1-5, with TRBD1 as a possible D gene (6 bases). The CDR3 is made up of 17 amino acids. Germline V gives CDR1 MGHRA, CDR2 YSYEKL. With 0 bases removed from V and 0 bases from J, the gap between germline ends came to 12 bases. The CDR3 DNA sequence: TGCGCCAGCAGCCAAGATCCCGGACAGAATAGCAATCAGCCCCAGCATTTT. It yields the protein CASSQDPGQNSNQPQHF.

The V gene is TRBV7-6, the J gene TRBJ2-3; 8 bases agree with TRBD2. This CDR3 spans 15 amino acids. Germline CDR1 reads SGHVS; CDR2 reads FNYEAQ. V dropped 5 bases and J dropped 2; count of bases not matched to a gene: 6. The CDR3 bases are TGTGCCAGCAGCCCCACTAGCGGTTTCACAGATACGCAGTATTTT. Protein product: CASSPTSGFTDTQYF.

The V call is TRBV19, the J call TRBJ1-3, with D hard to call. Germline values: CDR1 LNHDA, CDR2 SQIVND (reference sequence). V gave up 4 bases and J gave up 2 bases, with 6 bases separating them. The CDR3 loop spans 13 amino acids. The CDR3 nucleotides read TGTGCCAGTAGTAGTATAACTGGAAACACCATATATTTT. Its protein is CASSSITGNTIYF. Full variable domain (rest looked up from reference TRBV19 and TRBJ1-3): DGGITQSPKYLFRKEGQNVTLSCEQNLNHDAMYWYRQDPGQGLRLIYYSQIVNDFQKGDIAEGYSVSREKKESFPLTVTSAQKNPTAFYLCASSSITGNTIYFGEGSWLTVV.

The chain joins TRBV7-2 to TRBJ1-2; D perhaps matches TRBD1 (5 bases). CDR3 length: 16 amino acids. V lost 1 base and J lost 3, with 15 bases in between. Germline CDR1 reads SGHTA; CDR2 reads FQGNSA. Written as DNA, the CDR3 is TGTGCCAGCAGCTTAGTCGGGCGGGGGGAGGACTATGGCTACACCTTC. Encoded protein: CASSLVGRGEDYGYTF.